This T cell receptor (beta chain) was captured by sequencing in a study of shared clonotypes between healthy human individuals. The germline CDR1 and CDR2 sequences are SEHNR and FQNEAQ (reference sequence). J lost 3 bases, V lost 3 bases, and 8 bases had no gene match. This CDR3 contains 17 residues. Libraries were prepared by immunoSEQ multiplex PCR; TCRdb keeps only in-frame clonotypes and omits some of them. The table lists around 2.3 million clones, approximately 96% of them singletons. This clone was detected only once. The chain carries TRBV7-9 and TRBJ2-1; 10 bases are shared with TRBD2. The source material was naive CD4+ T cells sorted from blood. Regarding subset: CD45RA+ positively selected. This receptor was obtained from a man between 18 and 29 years old in good health. For the CDR3, the DNA is TGTGCCAGCAGCTTGGGGACCGGGACTAGCGTCTACAATGAGCAGTTCTTC. It codes for CASSLGTGTSVYNEQFF.